The clone carrying this T cell receptor (beta chain) is labeled medium-sized based on frequency. Its antigen is unknown. These data are taken from a study of CXCR3-negative and CXCR3-positive naive CD8 T cells. Study-wide background: Each library held about 1.5 +/- 0.3 million TRB reads, approximately 130 million in total.

Cells that were CD45RO-CCR7+CD27+CD95- constituted naive CD8+ T cells. TRB cDNA was prepared as libraries by UMI-labeled 5' RACE. TCRdb re-called the 5' RACE reads and shows each CDR3 protein once, DNA omitted. This repertoire includes more than 4,500 distinct CDR3 sequences. Broader study findings: Naive CXCR3-positive and CXCR3-negative cells shared similar TRBV-TRBJ usage, unlike memory cells. Researchers report that CXCR3-positive naive cells carry more hydrophobic TRB CDR3s than CXCR3-negative naive cells.

Germline values: CDR1 MGHRA, CDR2 YSYEKL. CDR3 length equals 15 residues. This clonotype was sampled from a human donor in good health. Some clones in this sample may be carry-over from other donors' samples. Material: naive CXCR3+ CD8+ T cells from blood. The subset was: CD45RO-CCR7+CD27+CD95- naive CD8+ T cells expressing CXCR3 (TNR3+). The rearrangement links TRBV4-1 to TRBJ1-1; TCRdb's D call of TRBD1 is untestable without DNA. CDR3 region: CASSQASGMNTEAFF.